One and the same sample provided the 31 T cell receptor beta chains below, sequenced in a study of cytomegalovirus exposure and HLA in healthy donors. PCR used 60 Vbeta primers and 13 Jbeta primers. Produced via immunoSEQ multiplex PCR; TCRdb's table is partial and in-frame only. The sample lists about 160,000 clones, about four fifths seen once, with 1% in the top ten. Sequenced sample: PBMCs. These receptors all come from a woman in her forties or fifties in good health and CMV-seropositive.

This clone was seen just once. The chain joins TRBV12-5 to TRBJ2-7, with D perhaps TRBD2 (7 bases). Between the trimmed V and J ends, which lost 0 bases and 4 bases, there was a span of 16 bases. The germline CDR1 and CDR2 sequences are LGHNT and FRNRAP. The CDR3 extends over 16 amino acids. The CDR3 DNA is TGTGCTAGTGGTTTGGTACTCGGAGGGGGGGAGTACGAGCAGTACTTC. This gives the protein CASGLVLGGGEYEQYF. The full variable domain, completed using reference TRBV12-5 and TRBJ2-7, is DARVTQTPRHKVTEMGQEVTMRCQPILGHNTVFWYRQTMMQGLELLAYFRNRAPLDDSGMPKDRFSAEMPDATLATLKIQPSEPRDSAVYFCASGLVLGGGEYEQYFGPGTRLTVT.

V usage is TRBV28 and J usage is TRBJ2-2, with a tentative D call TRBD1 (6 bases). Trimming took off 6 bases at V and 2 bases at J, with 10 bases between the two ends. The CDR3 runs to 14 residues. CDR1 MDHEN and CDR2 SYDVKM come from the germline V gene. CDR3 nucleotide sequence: TGTGCCAGCAGAGGGGACACTAACACCGGGGAGCTGTTTTTT. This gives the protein CASRGDTNTGELFF.

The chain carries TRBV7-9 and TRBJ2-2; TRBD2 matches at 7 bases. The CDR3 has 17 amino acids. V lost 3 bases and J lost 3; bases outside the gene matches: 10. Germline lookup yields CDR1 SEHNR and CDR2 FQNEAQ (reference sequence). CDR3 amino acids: CASSFAGAKGYTGELFF. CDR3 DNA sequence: TGTGCCAGCAGCTTCGCGGGAGCCAAGGGGTACACCGGGGAGCTGTTTTTT.

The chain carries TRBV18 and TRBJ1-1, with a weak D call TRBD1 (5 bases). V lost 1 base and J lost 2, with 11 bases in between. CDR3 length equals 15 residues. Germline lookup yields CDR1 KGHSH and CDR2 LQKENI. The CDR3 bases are TGTGCCAGCTCACCACTCGACAGAATAAACACTGAAGCTTTCTTT. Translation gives CASSPLDRINTEAFF.

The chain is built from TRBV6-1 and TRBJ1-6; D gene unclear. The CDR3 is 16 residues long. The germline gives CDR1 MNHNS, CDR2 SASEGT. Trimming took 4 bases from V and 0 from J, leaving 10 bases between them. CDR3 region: CASSGRESSYNSPLHF. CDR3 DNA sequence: TGTGCCAGCAGTGGACGGGAAAGCTCCTATAATTCACCCCTCCACTTT.

As DNA, the CDR3 is TGTGCCAGCTCACCAGCAGGGGGGAACACTGAAGCTTTCTTT. Translation gives CASSPAGGNTEAFF. V usage is TRBV18 and J usage is TRBJ1-1; 7 bases agree with TRBD1. Germline V CDR1 and CDR2: KGHSH, LQKENI. CDR3 size: 14 residues. V was pared by 2 bases and J by 1 base, with 1 base of the junction left unmatched. The variable domain in full, with the rest retrieved from reference TRBV18 and TRBJ1-1, is NAGVMQNPRHLVRRRGQEARLRCSPMKGHSHVYWYRQLPEEGLKFMVYLQKENIIDESGMPKERFSAEFPKEGPSILRIQQVVRGDSAAYFCASSPAGGNTEAFFGQGTRLTVV.

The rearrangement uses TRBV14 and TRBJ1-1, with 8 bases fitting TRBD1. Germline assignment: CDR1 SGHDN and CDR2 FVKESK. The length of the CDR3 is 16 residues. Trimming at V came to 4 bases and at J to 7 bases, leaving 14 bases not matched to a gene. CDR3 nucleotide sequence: TGTGCCAGCAGCCCCCGAAGGACAGGGCAAGGAGGTGAAGCTTTCTTT. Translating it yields CASSPRRTGQGGEAFF.

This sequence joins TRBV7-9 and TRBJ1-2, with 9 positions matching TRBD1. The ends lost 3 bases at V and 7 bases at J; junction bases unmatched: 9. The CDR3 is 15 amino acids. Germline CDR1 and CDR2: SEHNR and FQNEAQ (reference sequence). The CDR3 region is CASSLIGTGNSGYTF. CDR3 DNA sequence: TGTGCCAGCAGCTTGATTGGGACAGGGAATTCTGGCTACACCTTC.

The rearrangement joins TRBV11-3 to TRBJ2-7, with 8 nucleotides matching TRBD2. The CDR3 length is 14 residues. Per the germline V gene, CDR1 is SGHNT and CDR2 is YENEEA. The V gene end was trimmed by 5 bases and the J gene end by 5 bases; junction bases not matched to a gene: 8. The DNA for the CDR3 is TGTGCCAGCAGCCGAGCGGGAGCCAGAGACGAGCAGTACTTC. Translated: CASSRAGARDEQYF. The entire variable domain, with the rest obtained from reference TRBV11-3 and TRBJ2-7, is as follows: EAGVVQSPRYKIIEKKQPVAFWCNPISGHNTLYWYLQNLGQGPELLIRYENEEAVDDSQLPKDRFSAERLKGVDSTLKIQPAELGDSAVYLCASSRAGARDEQYFGPGTRLTVT.

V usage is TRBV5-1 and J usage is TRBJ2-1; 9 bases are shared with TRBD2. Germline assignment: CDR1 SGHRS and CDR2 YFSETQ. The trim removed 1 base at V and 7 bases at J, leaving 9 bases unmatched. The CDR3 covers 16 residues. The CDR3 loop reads CASSLFAGGLSNEQFF. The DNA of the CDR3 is TGCGCCAGCAGCTTGTTCGCGGGGGGGCTAAGTAATGAGCAGTTCTTC.

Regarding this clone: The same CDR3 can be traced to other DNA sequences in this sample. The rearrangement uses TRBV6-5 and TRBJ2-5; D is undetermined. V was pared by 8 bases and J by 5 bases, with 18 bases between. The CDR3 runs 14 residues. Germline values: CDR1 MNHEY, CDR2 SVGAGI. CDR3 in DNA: TGTGCCAGCCGCCGCCACTCCGCGGCGGAGACCCAGTACTTC. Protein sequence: CASRRHSAAETQYF.

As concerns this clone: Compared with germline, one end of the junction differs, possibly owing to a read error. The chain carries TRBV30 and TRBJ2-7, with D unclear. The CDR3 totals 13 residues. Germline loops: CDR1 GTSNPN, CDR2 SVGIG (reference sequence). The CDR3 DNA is TGTGCCCGGAGTGGTACAGCCTTTGGAGAGCAGTACTTC. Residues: CARSGTAFGEQYF. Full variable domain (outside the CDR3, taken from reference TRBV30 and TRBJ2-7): SQTIHQWPATLVQPVGSPLSLECTVEGTSNPNLYWYRQAAGRGLQLLFYSVGIGQISSEVPQNLSASRPQDRQFILSSKKLLLSDSGFYLCARSGTAFGEQYFGPGTRLTVT.

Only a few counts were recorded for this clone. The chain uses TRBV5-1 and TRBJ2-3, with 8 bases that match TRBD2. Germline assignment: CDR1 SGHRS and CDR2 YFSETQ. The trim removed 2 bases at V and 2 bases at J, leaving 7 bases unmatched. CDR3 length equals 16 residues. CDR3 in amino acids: CASSLSAGGLTDTQYF. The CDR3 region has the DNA TGCGCCAGCAGCTTATCTGCGGGGGGCCTCACAGATACGCAGTATTTT.

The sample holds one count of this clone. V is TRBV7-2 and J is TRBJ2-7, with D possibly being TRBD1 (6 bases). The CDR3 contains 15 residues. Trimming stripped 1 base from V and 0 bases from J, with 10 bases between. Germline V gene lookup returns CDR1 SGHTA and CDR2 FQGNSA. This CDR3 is CASSLGTASSYEQYF. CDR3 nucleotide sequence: TGTGCCAGCAGCTTAGGGACAGCCAGCTCCTACGAGCAGTACTTC.

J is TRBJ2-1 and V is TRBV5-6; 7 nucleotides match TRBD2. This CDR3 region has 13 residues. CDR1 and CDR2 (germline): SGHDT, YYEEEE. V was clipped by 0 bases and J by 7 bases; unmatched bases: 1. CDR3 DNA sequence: TGTGCCAGCAGCTTGGGGACTAGTAATGAGCAGTTCTTC. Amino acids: CASSLGTSNEQFF.

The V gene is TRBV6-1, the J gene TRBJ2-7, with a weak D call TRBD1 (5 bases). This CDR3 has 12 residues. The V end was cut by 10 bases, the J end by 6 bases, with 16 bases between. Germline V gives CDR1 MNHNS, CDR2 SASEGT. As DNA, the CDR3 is TGTGCCACATTCAGGGTAAGGGGCGAGCAGTACTTC. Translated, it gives CATFRVRGEQYF.

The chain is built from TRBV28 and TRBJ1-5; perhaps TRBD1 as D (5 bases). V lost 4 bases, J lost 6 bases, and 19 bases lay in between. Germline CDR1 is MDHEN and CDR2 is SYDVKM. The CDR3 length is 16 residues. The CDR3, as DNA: TGTGCCAGCAGTTGGGAGGCGGGGACGGTGGGTCAGCCCCAGCATTTT. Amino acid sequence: CASSWEAGTVGQPQHF. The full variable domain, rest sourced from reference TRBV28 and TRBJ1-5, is DVKVTQSSRYLVKRTGEKVFLECVQDMDHENMFWYRQDPGLGLRLIYFSYDVKMKEKGDIPEGYSVSREKKERFSLILESASTNQTSMYLCASSWEAGTVGQPQHFGDGTRLSIL.

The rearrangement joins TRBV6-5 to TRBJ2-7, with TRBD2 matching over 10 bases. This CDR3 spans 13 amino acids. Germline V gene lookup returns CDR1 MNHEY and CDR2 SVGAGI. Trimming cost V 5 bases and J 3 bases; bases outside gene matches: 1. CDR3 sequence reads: CASSRTSGYEQYF. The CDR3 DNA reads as TGTGCCAGCAGTCGGACTAGCGGCTACGAGCAGTACTTC.

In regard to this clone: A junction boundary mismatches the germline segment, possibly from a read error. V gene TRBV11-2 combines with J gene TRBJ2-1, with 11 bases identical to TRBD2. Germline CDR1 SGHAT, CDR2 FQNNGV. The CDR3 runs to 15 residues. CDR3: CASNLGLAGGGEQFF. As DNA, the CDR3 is TGTGCCAGCAACTTAGGCCTAGCGGGAGGAGGCGAGCAGTTCTTC.

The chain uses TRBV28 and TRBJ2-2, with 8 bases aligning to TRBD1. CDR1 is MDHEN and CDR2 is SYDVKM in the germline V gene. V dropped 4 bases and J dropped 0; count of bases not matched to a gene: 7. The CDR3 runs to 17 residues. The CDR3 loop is CASSSGTGYANTGELFF. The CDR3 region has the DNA TGTGCCAGCAGTTCCGGGACAGGTTATGCGAACACCGGGGAGCTGTTTTTT.

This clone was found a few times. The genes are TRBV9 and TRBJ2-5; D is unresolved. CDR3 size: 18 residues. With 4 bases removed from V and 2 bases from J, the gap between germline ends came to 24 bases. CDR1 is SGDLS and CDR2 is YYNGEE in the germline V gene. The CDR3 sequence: CASSSPYETRGIQETQYF. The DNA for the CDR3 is TGTGCCAGCAGCTCCCCTTATGAAACGAGAGGCATACAAGAGACCCAGTACTTC.

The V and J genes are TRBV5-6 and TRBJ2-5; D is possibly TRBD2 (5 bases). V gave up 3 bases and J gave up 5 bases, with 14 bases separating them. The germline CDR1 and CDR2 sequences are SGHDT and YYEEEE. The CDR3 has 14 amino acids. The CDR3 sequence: CASSSMRAGETQYF. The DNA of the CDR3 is TGTGCCAGCAGCTCCATGAGGGCCGGGGAGACCCAGTACTTC.

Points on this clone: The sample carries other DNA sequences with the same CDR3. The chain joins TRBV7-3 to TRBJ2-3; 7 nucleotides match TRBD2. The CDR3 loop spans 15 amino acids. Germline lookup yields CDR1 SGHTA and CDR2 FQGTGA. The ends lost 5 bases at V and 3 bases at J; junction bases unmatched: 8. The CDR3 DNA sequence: TGTGCCAGCAGCCAATCTAGCGGAAGTACAGATACGCAGTATTTT. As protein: CASSQSSGSTDTQYF.

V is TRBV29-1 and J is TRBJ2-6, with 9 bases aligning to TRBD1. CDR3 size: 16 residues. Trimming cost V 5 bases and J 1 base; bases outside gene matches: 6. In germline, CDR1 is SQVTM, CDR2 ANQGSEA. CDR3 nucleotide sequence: TGCAGCGTTACCGGGACAGGGAAATCTGGGGCCAACGTCCTGACTTTC. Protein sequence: CSVTGTGKSGANVLTF. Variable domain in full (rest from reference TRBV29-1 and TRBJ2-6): SAVISQKPSRDICQRGTSLTIQCQVDSQVTMMFWYRQQPGQSLTLIATANQGSEATYESGFVIDKFPISRPNLTFSTLTVSNMSPEDSSIYLCSVTGTGKSGANVLTFGAGSRLTVL.

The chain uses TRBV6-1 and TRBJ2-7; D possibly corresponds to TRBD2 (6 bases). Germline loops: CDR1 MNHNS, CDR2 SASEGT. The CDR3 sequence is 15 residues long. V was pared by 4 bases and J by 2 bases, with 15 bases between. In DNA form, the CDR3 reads TGTGCCAGCAGTGGGGCCGGGGGATCCACCTACGAGCAGTACTTC. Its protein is CASSGAGGSTYEQYF.

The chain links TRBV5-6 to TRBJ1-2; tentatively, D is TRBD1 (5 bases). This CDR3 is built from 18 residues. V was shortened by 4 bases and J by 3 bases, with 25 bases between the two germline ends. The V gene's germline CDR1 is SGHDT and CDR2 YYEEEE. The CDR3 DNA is TGTGCCAGCAGCCTCGGCACCGACAGCAGACAAACCCACTATGGCTACACCTTC. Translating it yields CASSLGTDSRQTHYGYTF.

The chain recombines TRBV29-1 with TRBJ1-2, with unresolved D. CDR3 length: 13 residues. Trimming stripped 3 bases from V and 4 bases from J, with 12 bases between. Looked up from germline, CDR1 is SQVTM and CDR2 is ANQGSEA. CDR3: CSVDNSGPYGYTF. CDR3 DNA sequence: TGCAGCGTTGATAACTCCGGTCCCTATGGCTACACCTTC.

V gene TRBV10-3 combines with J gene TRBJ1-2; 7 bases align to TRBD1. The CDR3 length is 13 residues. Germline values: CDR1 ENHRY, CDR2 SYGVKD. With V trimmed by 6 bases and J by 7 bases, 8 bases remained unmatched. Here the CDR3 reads CAISGTDLGGYTF. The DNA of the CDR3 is TGTGCCATCAGCGGGACAGACTTAGGTGGCTACACCTTC.

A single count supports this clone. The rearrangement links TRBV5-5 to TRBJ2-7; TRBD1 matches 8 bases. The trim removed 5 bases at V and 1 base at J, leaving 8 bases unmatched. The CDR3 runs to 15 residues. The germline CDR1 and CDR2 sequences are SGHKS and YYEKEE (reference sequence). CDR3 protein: CASRIPGQESYEQYF. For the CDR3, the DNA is TGTGCCAGCAGGATACCGGGACAGGAGTCCTACGAGCAGTACTTC.

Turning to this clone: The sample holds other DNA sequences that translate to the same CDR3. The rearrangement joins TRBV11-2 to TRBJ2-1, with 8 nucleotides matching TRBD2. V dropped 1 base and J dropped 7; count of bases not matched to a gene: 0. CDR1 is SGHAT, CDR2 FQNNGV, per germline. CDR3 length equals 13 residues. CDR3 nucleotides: TGTGCCAGCAGCTTAGGACTAGCGAATGAGCAGTTCTTC. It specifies CASSLGLANEQFF.

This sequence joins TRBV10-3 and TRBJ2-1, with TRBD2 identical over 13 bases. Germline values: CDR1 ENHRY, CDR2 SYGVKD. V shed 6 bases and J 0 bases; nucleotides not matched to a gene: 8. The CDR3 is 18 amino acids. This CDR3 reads CAISRGLAGASSYNEQFF. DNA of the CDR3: TGTGCCATCAGCCGCGGACTAGCGGGGGCCAGCTCCTACAATGAGCAGTTCTTC.